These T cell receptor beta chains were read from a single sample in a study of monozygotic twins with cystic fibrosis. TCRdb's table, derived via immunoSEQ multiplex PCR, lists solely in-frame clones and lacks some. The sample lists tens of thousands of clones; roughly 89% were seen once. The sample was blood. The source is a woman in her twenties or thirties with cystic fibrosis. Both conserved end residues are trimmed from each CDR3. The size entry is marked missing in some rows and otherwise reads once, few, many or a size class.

CDR3aa: ASSTTLAGYEQY
v_gene: TRBV19
abundance: NA
j_gene: TRBJ2-7

CDR3aa: ASSLLGPYEQY
v_gene: TRBV5-6
abundance: NA
j_gene: TRBJ2-7

CDR3aa: SVVRGGVNPEAF
v_gene: TRBV29-1
abundance: NA
j_gene: TRBJ1-1

CDR3aa: ASSRETGAVYGYT
v_gene: TRBV7-9
abundance: NA
j_gene: TRBJ1-2

CDR3aa: ASSRGTGMSPLH
v_gene: TRBV14
abundance: NA
j_gene: TRBJ1-6

CDR3aa: ASSILWTAESPLH
v_gene: TRBV19
abundance: few
j_gene: TRBJ1-6

CDR3aa: ASSERGPNTEAF
v_gene: TRBV2
abundance: NA
j_gene: TRBJ1-1

CDR3aa: ASSEPSQWATNEKLF
v_gene: TRBV6-1
abundance: NA
j_gene: TRBJ1-4

CDR3aa: ASSLAGLAGWGRETQY
v_gene: TRBV7-2
abundance: NA
j_gene: TRBJ2-5

CDR3aa: ASSATSGGAREQF
v_gene: TRBV9
abundance: NA
j_gene: TRBJ2-1

CDR3aa: AWGYTFEAF
v_gene: TRBV30
abundance: once
j_gene: TRBJ1-1

CDR3aa: ASSKESGGQQETQY
v_gene: TRBV21-1
abundance: NA
j_gene: TRBJ2-5

CDR3aa: ASSIGHLNQPQH
v_gene: TRBV19
abundance: NA
j_gene: TRBJ1-5

CDR3aa: ASSLKGADYGYT
v_gene: TRBV5-1
abundance: NA
j_gene: TRBJ1-2

CDR3aa: ASSLVLAGASTDTQY
v_gene: TRBV5-6
abundance: once
j_gene: TRBJ2-3

CDR3aa: ASSQLPLGRGNTIY
v_gene: TRBV14
abundance: NA
j_gene: TRBJ1-3

CDR3aa: ASSLGGGASVYEQY
v_gene: TRBV5-1
abundance: NA
j_gene: TRBJ2-7

CDR3aa: ASSPGDRDTGELF
v_gene: TRBV28
abundance: NA
j_gene: TRBJ2-2

CDR3aa: ASSIRLAGGVQY
v_gene: TRBV19
abundance: few
j_gene: TRBJ2-5

CDR3aa: ASSLIGGGRGNEKLF
v_gene: TRBV5-4
abundance: NA
j_gene: TRBJ1-4

CDR3aa: ASSLAAAIYEQY
v_gene: TRBV5-6
abundance: NA
j_gene: TRBJ2-7

CDR3aa: ASSPSGGYLPYEQY
v_gene: TRBV9
abundance: NA
j_gene: TRBJ2-7

CDR3aa: AISWTNDNEQF
v_gene: TRBV10-3
abundance: NA
j_gene: TRBJ2-1

CDR3aa: ASSLEKDRVKGIYEQY
v_gene: TRBV13
abundance: NA
j_gene: TRBJ2-7

CDR3aa: ASSGRLAESSYNEQF
v_gene: TRBV9
abundance: NA
j_gene: TRBJ2-1

CDR3aa: ASISVLGGKGSYEQY
v_gene: TRBV28
abundance: NA
j_gene: TRBJ2-7

CDR3aa: ASSLGVYTSTDTQY
v_gene: TRBV6-5
abundance: NA
j_gene: TRBJ2-3

CDR3aa: ASSYGQSYEQY
v_gene: TRBV6-5
abundance: NA
j_gene: TRBJ2-7

CDR3aa: ASSLVGAGSDEQY
v_gene: TRBV4-1
abundance: NA
j_gene: TRBJ2-7

CDR3aa: SVGDGPDTQY
v_gene: TRBV29-1
abundance: NA
j_gene: TRBJ2-3

CDR3aa: ASSVAGGLKDTQY
v_gene: TRBV9
abundance: NA
j_gene: TRBJ2-3

CDR3aa: ASSLLRGSYNSPLH
v_gene: TRBV11-2
abundance: NA
j_gene: TRBJ1-6

CDR3aa: ASSLGSPPGEQY
v_gene: TRBV7-9
abundance: NA
j_gene: TRBJ2-7

CDR3aa: ASSQDPGTGANVLT
v_gene: TRBV4-1
abundance: NA
j_gene: TRBJ2-6

CDR3aa: SVEDWDSLQETQY
v_gene: TRBV29-1
abundance: NA
j_gene: TRBJ2-5

CDR3aa: ASSPLPGTSYTDTQY
v_gene: TRBV9
abundance: once
j_gene: TRBJ2-3

CDR3aa: ASSPRTGRAF
v_gene: TRBV27
abundance: NA
j_gene: TRBJ1-1

CDR3aa: ASSVGLGQGNIQY
v_gene: TRBV9
abundance: NA
j_gene: TRBJ2-4

CDR3aa: ASSRPGQGTGEAF
v_gene: TRBV5-6
abundance: NA
j_gene: TRBJ1-1

CDR3aa: ASSLKPTGTGELF
v_gene: TRBV5-4
abundance: NA
j_gene: TRBJ2-2

CDR3aa: ASRERVQETQY
v_gene: TRBV7-2
abundance: NA
j_gene: TRBJ2-5

CDR3aa: ASSQPPSYEQY
v_gene: TRBV5-1
abundance: NA
j_gene: TRBJ2-7

CDR3aa: ASWRGTSPPNEQF
v_gene: TRBV2
abundance: NA
j_gene: TRBJ2-1

CDR3aa: ASSSARDYEQY
v_gene: TRBV11-2
abundance: NA
j_gene: TRBJ2-7

CDR3aa: ASSSAGGYGYT
v_gene: TRBV5-4
abundance: NA
j_gene: TRBJ1-2

CDR3aa: ASSVRQGDAYEQY
v_gene: TRBV4-1
abundance: NA
j_gene: TRBJ2-7

CDR3aa: ASTLAGGETQY
v_gene: TRBV7-2
abundance: NA
j_gene: TRBJ2-5

CDR3aa: ASSPQTGWKETQY
v_gene: TRBV7-2
abundance: NA
j_gene: TRBJ2-5

CDR3aa: ASSPTSGGQETQY
v_gene: TRBV5-4
abundance: NA
j_gene: TRBJ2-5

CDR3aa: ASSLQGNQPQH
v_gene: TRBV27
abundance: NA
j_gene: TRBJ1-5

CDR3aa: ASTGGNYGYT
v_gene: TRBV5-4
abundance: NA
j_gene: TRBJ1-2

CDR3aa: ASRGGGFISPLH
v_gene: TRBV6-5
abundance: NA
j_gene: TRBJ1-6